This TCR beta chain was captured in a study of shared clonotypes between healthy human individuals. The wider study: Each donor's CD4 naive and CD4 memory cells filled three plates apiece, CD8 naive two, and CD8 memory one.

V lost 2 bases, J lost 1 base, and 1 base stayed unmatched. This CDR3 has 15 amino acids. Germline-derived CDR1 and CDR2 are KGHSH and LQKENI. Across several immunoSEQ plates, the genomic DNA of each subset was split evenly. Per the study methods: Junction-only sequences without quality scores were provided by ImmunoSEQ, so filtering was different. Clones were read by immunoSEQ multiplex PCR, and TCRdb kept only the in-frame ones, dropping some. The DNA gave D and trimming, while V, J and clone size come from that table. The data hold approximately 2.4 million clones, with roughly 95% observed a single time. The donors, healthy adults who were HIV-negative, had experienced no recent acute infections or vaccinations. As concerns this clone: Other DNA sequences from this sample encode an identical CDR3 as well.

The rearrangement uses TRBV18 and TRBJ2-7; 11 nucleotides agree with TRBD2. Sequencing was performed on naive CD4+ T cells sorted from blood. Noted subset: CD45RA+ positively selected. The origin of this receptor is a young man in good health. The DNA for the CDR3 is TGTGCCAGCTCACCAGGGACTAGCGGTTCCTACGAGCAGTACTTC. The encoded protein is CASSPGTSGSYEQYF.